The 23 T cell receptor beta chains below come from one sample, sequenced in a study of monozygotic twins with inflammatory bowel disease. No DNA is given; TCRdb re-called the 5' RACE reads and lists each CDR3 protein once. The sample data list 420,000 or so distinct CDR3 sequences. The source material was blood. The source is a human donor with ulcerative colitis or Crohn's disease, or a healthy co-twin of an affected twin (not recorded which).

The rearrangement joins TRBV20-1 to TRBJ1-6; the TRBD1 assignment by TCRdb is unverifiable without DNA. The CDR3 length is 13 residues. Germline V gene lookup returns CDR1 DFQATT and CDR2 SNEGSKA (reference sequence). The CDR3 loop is CSASGRGLSPLHF.

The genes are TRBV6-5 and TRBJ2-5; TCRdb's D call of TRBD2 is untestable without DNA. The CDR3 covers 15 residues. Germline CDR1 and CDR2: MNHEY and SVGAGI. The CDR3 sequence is CASSFGGTYQETQYF.

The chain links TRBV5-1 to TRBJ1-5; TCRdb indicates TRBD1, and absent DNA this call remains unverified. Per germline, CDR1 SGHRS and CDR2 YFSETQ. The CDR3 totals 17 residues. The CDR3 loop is CASSLVPSGQGHQPQHF.

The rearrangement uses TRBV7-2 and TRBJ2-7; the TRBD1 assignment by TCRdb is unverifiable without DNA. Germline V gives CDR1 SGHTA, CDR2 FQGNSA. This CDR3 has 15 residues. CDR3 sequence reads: CASSLRPGLGHEQYF. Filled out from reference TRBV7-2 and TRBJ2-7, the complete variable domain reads GAGVSQSPSNKVTEKGKDVELRCDPISGHTALYWYRQSLGQGLEFLIYFQGNSAPDKSGLPSDRFSAERTGGSVSTLTIQRTQQEDSAVYLCASSLRPGLGHEQYFGPGTRLTVT.

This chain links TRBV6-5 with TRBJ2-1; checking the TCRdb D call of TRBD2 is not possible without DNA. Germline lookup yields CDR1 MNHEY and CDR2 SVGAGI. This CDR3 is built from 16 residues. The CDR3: CASSYGSGRPENEQFF.

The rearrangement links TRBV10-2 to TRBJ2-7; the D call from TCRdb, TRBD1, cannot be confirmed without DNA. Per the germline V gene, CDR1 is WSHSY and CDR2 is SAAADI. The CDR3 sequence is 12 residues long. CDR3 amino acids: CATGQGANEQYF.

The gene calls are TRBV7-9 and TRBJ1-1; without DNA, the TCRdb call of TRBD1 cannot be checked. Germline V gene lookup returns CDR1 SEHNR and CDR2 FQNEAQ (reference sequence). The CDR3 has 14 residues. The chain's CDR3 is CASFGGVGNTEAFF.

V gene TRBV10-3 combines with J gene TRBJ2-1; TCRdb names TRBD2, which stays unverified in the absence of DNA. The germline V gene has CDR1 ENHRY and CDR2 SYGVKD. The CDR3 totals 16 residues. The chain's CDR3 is CAISEPRDSGYNEQFF.

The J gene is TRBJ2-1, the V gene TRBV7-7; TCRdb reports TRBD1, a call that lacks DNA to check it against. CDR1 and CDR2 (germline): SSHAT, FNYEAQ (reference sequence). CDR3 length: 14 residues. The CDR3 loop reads CASSLSGTSGEQFF.

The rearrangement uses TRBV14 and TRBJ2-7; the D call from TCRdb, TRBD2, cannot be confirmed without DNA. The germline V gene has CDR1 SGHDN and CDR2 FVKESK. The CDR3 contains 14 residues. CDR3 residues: CASSTLAGGQRQYF.

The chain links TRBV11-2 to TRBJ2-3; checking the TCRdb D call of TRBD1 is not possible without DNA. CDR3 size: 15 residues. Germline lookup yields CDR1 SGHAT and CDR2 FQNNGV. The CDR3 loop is CASSLTGSHQNTQYF.

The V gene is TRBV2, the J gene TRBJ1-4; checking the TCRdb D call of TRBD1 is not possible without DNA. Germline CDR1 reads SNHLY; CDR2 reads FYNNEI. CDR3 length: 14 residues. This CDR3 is CASGETGPWEKLFF. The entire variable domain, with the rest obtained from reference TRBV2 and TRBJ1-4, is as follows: EPEVTQTPSHQVTQMGQEVILRCVPISNHLYFYWYRQILGQKVEFLVSFYNNEISEKSEIFDDQFSVERPDGSNFTLKIRSTKLEDSAMYFCASGETGPWEKLFFGSGTQLSVL.

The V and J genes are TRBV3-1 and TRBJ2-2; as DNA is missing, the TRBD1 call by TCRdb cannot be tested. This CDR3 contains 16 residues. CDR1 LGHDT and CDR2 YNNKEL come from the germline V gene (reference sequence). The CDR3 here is CASSPLKGSGTGELFF.

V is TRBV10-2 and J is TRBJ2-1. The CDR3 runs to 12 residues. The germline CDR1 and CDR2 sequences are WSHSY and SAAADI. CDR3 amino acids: CASSEFSFEQFF.

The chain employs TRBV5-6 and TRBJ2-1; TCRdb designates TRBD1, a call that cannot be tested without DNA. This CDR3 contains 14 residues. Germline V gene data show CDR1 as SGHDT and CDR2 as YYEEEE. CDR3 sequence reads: CASSPTPRGIEQFF.

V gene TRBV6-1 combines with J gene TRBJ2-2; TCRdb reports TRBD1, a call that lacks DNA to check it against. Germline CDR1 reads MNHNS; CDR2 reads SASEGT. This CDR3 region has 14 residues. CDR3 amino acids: CASGQGAITGELFF.

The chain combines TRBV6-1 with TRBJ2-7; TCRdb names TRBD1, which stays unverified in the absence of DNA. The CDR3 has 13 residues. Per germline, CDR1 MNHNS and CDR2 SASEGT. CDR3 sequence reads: CASKGGPSGGQYF.

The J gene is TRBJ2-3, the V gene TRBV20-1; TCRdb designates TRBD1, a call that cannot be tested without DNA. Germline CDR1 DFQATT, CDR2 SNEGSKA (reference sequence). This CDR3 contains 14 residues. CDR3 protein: CSARTGDIPDTQYF.

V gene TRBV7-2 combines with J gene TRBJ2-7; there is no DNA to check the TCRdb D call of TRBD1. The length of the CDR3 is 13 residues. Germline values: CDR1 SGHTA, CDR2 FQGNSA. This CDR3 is CASSRRVQGEQYF.

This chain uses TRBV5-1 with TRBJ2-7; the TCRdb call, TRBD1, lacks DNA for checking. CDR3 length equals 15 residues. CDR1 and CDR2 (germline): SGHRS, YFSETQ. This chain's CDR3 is CASSQTTGARHEQYF.

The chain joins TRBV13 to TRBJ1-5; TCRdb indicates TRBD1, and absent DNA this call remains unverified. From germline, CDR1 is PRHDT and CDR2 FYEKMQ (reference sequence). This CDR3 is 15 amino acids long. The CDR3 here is CASSTRQEGGQPQHF.

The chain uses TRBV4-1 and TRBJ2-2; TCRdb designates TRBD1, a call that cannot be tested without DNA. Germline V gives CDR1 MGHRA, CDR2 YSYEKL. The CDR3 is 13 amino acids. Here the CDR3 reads CASSQGAVGELFF.

The CDR3 sequence is CASSQDWARGFEQYF. The chain is built from TRBV4-3 and TRBJ2-7; TCRdb indicates TRBD1, and absent DNA this call remains unverified. The CDR3 consists of 15 residues. Germline lookup yields CDR1 LGHNA and CDR2 YSLEER.